Reported below is one TCR beta chain. Its antigen remains unidentified. The entry originates in a study of PD-1 blockade in classical Hodgkin lymphoma. Study as a whole: Nivolumab was given intravenously to patients at 3 mg/kg every 2 weeks. Findings of the study overall: By cycle point C4D1, TCR diversity had risen significantly in CD4+ cells (but not CD8+ cells). Patients with a complete response exhibited baseline diversity comparable to newly diagnosed patients.

Time point indicated: cycle 4 day 1 (C4D1), after about 6 weeks of nivolumab. No patient escaped relapse after autologous stem cell transplantation, and brentuximab vedotin exposure varied. Sequencing used immunoSEQ multiplex PCR; TCRdb keeps in-frame clones, though not all of them. Found here are tens of thousands of clones, roughly nine tenths of them singletons; the top ten hold 10%. The clonotype comes from a human donor with classical Hodgkin lymphoma. The input for sequencing was peripheral blood mononuclear cells (PBMCs), taken before the fourth cycle of nivolumab.

CDR3 sequence (DNA): TGCGCCAGCAGCCCATCGGGACAGGAGATGAACACTGAAGCTTTCTTT. Protein: CASSPSGQEMNTEAFF. V gene TRBV4-1 combines with J gene TRBJ1-1; 8 nucleotides agree with TRBD1. The CDR3 is 16 residues long. Germline V gene data show CDR1 as MGHRA and CDR2 as YSYEKL. V lost 4 bases and J lost 0; bases outside the gene matches: 7.